The rows below give T cell receptor beta chains drawn from one sample of a study of cytomegalovirus exposure and HLA in healthy donors. Produced via immunoSEQ multiplex PCR; TCRdb's table is partial and in-frame only. The data contain tens of thousands of clones, about 53% of them singletons. The specimen sequenced was PBMCs. These receptors all come from a woman aged 40-49 years in good health and CMV-seropositive. The CDR3 runs from the conserved cysteine through the conserved F or W. Fields, in order: clone size, V gene, D gene, J gene, CDR3 protein, CDR3 DNA. The D gene is left open where the match is weak. Expanded clones are given a class, and other clones once, few, many or no size at all.

size: -
V: TRBV10-1
D: TRBD1
J: TRBJ2-3
CDR3: CASRGGDRVLRTDTQYF
DNA: TGCGCCAGCAGAGGGGGGGACAGGGTTTTAAGGACAGATACGCAGTATTTT

size: -
V: TRBV19
D: -
J: TRBJ2-7
CDR3: CASSLELSYEQYF
DNA: TGTGCCAGTAGTCTGGAGTTGTCCTACGAGCAGTACTTC

size: once
V: TRBV4-1
D: TRBD2
J: TRBJ2-1
CDR3: CASSQLTSGGAHNEQFF
DNA: TGCGCCAGCAGCCAGTTGACTAGCGGGGGGGCCCACAATGAGCAGTTCTTC

size: -
V: TRBV2
D: TRBD1
J: TRBJ1-6
CDR3: CASLTGTGESPLHF
DNA: TGTGCCAGCCTAACCGGGACAGGGGAGTCACCCCTCCACTTT

size: -
V: TRBV4-3
D: -
J: TRBJ2-1
CDR3: CASSQERGGRRNEQFF
DNA: TGCGCCAGCAGCCAAGAGCGCGGGGGCCGTAGGAATGAGCAGTTCTTC

size: few
V: TRBV7-9
D: TRBD2
J: TRBJ2-5
CDR3: CASSSRTSGSQETQYF
DNA: TGTGCCAGCAGCTCAAGGACTAGCGGTTCCCAAGAGACCCAGTACTTC

size: few
V: TRBV5-4
D: TRBD1
J: TRBJ1-6
CDR3: CASSFDRGSPLHF
DNA: TGTGCCAGCAGCTTTGACAGGGGTTCACCCCTCCACTTT

size: -
V: TRBV7-6
D: TRBD1
J: TRBJ2-1
CDR3: CASSLANRGLSNEQFF
DNA: TGTGCCAGCAGCTTAGCGAACAGGGGGCTCTCGAATGAGCAGTTCTTC

size: -
V: TRBV9
D: TRBD2
J: TRBJ2-7
CDR3: CASSPQWSGGYEQYF
DNA: TGTGCCAGCAGCCCCCAGTGGAGCGGGGGGTACGAGCAGTACTTC

size: once
V: TRBV4-1
D: -
J: TRBJ2-7
CDR3: CASSPNQGREQYF
DNA: TGCGCCAGCAGCCCTAATCAGGGTCGCGAGCAGTACTTC

size: -
V: TRBV7-9
D: -
J: TRBJ2-4
CDR3: CASSQGQIAKNIQYF
DNA: TGTGCCAGCAGCCAAGGACAGATAGCCAAAAACATTCAGTACTTC